Presented here are 11 T cell receptor beta chains from one specimen sequenced in a study of blood T cells in healthy people across ages. The second PCR ran roughly 6 to 12 cycles with a sample-barcoded 5' primer and J-beta primers. TCRdb re-called the 5' RACE reads with MiXCR, one entry per CDR3 protein. The sample holds 750,000 or so distinct CDR3 sequences, around 25% seen once. The sample was also reused in another study, on T cells of mothers and their children.

The source material was blood. Source of these receptors: a boy younger than 18 in good health.

This clonotype was detected only a few times. V is TRBV2 and J is TRBJ2-7, with 12 bases aligning to TRBD1. The J call may not be correct, given that the DNA end is closer to TRBJ2-1. CDR3 length: 13 amino acids. Per the germline V gene, CDR1 is SNHLY and CDR2 is FYNNEI. CDR3 in amino acids: CASIGTGGDEQFF. The CDR3 DNA is TGTGCCAGCATTGGGACAGGGGGCGATGAGCAGTTCTTC.

This clonotype was counted a few times. The gene calls are TRBV7-3 and TRBJ2-5; D remains unclear. Matching the DNA end better, TRBJ2-7 makes the J call doubtful. From germline, CDR1 is SGHTA and CDR2 FQGTGA. This CDR3 has 13 amino acids. The CDR3 DNA follows: TGTGCCAGCAGCCCGGAATCTAGGTTCGAGCAGTACTTC. Translation gives CASSPESRFEQYF.

This clonotype was seen a handful of times. This sequence joins TRBV27 and TRBJ1-2, with D tentatively TRBD1 (6 bases). Trimming removed 6 bases at V and 2 bases at J, with 13 bases between. The CDR3 contains 14 residues. Germline CDR1 and CDR2: MNHEY and SMNVEV (reference sequence). The CDR3 region has the DNA TGTGCCAGCAGAGACCGGGGGGCGAACTATGGCTACACCTTC. This translates into CASRDRGANYGYTF.

This chain connects TRBV6-2 or TRBV6-3 to TRBJ2-1, with TRBD2 matching over 8 bases. J gave up 0 bases and V 7 bases, and 2 bases lay outside the gene matches. The germline V gene encodes CDR1 MNHEY and CDR2 SVGEGT. CDR3 length: 14 residues. Here the CDR3 DNA reads TGTGCCAGCACCGGGGGGGACTCCTACAATGAGCAGTTCTTC. This translates into CASTGGDSYNEQFF.

The chain joins TRBV12-3 or TRBV12-4 to TRBJ2-5, with 8 bases identical to TRBD2. The CDR3 sequence is 15 residues long. Unmatched junction bases numbered 14, after V lost 4 bases and J lost 10 bases. CDR3 amino acids: CASSSPGGTPRDQYF. The CDR3 coding sequence is TGTGCCAGCAGTTCCCCGGGGGGGACGCCGCGGGACCAGTACTTC.

This clonotype was observed a few times. V and J are TRBV20-1 and TRBJ1-1; possibly TRBD1 for D (5 bases). Germline V gene lookup returns CDR1 DFQATT and CDR2 SNEGSKA (reference sequence). Trimming took off 6 bases at V and 3 bases at J, with 20 bases between the two ends. The length of the CDR3 is 15 residues. DNA of the CDR3: TGCAGTGCGCAAGATTCAGGGATGGGTGACACTGAAGCTTTCTTT. This sequence encodes CSAQDSGMGDTEAFF.

This clonotype was observed a few times. The chain links TRBV7-2 to TRBJ2-5, with a weak D call TRBD1 (5 bases). The CDR3 totals 16 residues. Trimming removed 0 bases from V and 0 bases from J, with 11 bases in between. Germline-derived CDR1 and CDR2 are SGHTA and FQGNSA. CDR3 sequence reads: CASSLARAPYQETQYF. CDR3 DNA: TGTGCCAGCAGCTTAGCCAGGGCTCCGTACCAAGAGACCCAGTACTTC.

The gene calls are TRBV21-1 and TRBJ2-1; TRBD1 is the table's D call and was not checked against the DNA. Gene TRBJ2-7 matches the end of the DNA better, so the J call may be wrong. TRBV21-1 is assigned pseudogene status. This CDR3 is 11 amino acids long. DNA for the CDR3: TGTGCCGCACCTCAGGGTTACGGGCAGTACTTC. Translated: CAAPQGYGQYF.

The J gene is TRBJ2-5, the V gene TRBV20-1; D remains unclear. The J call may be incorrect, as the DNA end agrees better with TRBJ2-7. CDR3 size: 17 residues. Germline V gives CDR1 DFQATT, CDR2 SNEGSKA (reference sequence). CDR3 protein: CSARETRASQIGYEQYF. In nucleotides, the CDR3 is TGCAGTGCTAGAGAGACCCGTGCCTCCCAAATAGGATACGAGCAGTACTTC.

V is TRBV3-1 and J is TRBJ1-1; D perhaps matches TRBD1 (5 bases). V lost 2 bases to trimming and J lost 3 bases, with 10 bases between them. CDR3 size: 14 residues. Looked up from germline, CDR1 is LGHDT and CDR2 is YNNKEL (reference sequence). CDR3 in DNA: TGTGCCAGCAGCCAACCCGGGGGGGACACTGAAGCTTTCTTT. Its translation is CASSQPGGDTEAFF.

This clonotype was seen once. The chain couples TRBV27 to TRBJ2-7, with D perhaps matching TRBD1 or TRBD2 (5 bases each). CDR3 length: 15 amino acids. Trimming took 8 bases from V and 7 from J, leaving 24 bases between them. Germline CDR1 and CDR2: MNHEY and SMNVEV (reference sequence). This CDR3 reads CASEGFHGKGWEQYF. The CDR3 bases are TGTGCCAGCGAGGGGTTTCACGGAAAAGGGTGGGAGCAGTACTTC.